This T cell receptor beta chain originates from a study of immune cell composition in non-small cell lung cancer. Study-wide results and limits: Top 10 clone scores and clonality were higher in squamous than adenocarcinoma.

Sequenced by immunoSEQ multiplex PCR; TCRdb stores in-frame clones only, minus some. This sample has approximately 2,100 clones, with 75% to 85% found just once. The CDR3 consists of 13 residues. Germline CDR1 reads SGHTA; CDR2 reads FQGNSA. After removal of 1 base from V and 15 bases from J, the junction contained 8 bases not matched to a gene. Comment on this clone: Antigen unknown.

The sequence was collected from a human donor with non-small cell lung cancer. This chain joins TRBV7-2 and TRBJ2-2, with TRBD2 identical over 7 bases. The sample taken for sequencing was lung tumor tissue. The CDR3 region has the DNA TGTGCCAGCAGCTTAGGGGGGGAGGGGAAGATGTTTTTT. It specifies CASSLGGEGKMFF.